The 18 T cell receptor beta chains listed next were all sequenced from one sample in a study of PD-1 blockade in classical Hodgkin lymphoma. Assay used: immunoSEQ multiplex PCR; TCRdb lists only in-frame clones, some missing. The sample includes around 17,000 clones, approximately 85% seen only once; the top ten take roughly 8.4%. Time point specified: newly diagnosed, previously untreated cHL patient sample. Sequenced: peripheral blood mononuclear cells (PBMCs). Receptors originate from a human donor with classical Hodgkin lymphoma.

The V and J genes are TRBV28 and TRBJ1-5; D possibly corresponds to TRBD1 (5 bases). The CDR3 is 14 residues long. Trimming left V 6 bases short and J 15 bases short, with 24 bases between. From germline, CDR1 is MDHEN and CDR2 SYDVKM. CDR3 in amino acids: CASSQTRTGSGGHF. The DNA for the CDR3 is TGTGCCAGCAGCCAAACCAGAACAGGATCCGGGGGGCATTTT.

The chain carries TRBV27 and TRBJ2-5; D ambiguous. CDR1 MNHEY and CDR2 SMNVEV come from the germline V gene (reference sequence). Between the trimmed V and J ends, which lost 3 bases and 4 bases, there was a span of 6 bases. The CDR3 has 12 amino acids. The CDR3 region has the DNA TGTGCCAGCAGTTTGCACGGAGAGACCCAGTACTTC. Its translation is CASSLHGETQYF.

V gene TRBV5-1 combines with J gene TRBJ1-5, with 9 bases fitting TRBD1. The germline CDR1 and CDR2 sequences are SGHRS and YFSETQ. J lost 6 bases, V lost 6 bases, and 28 bases had no gene match. This CDR3 is built from 21 residues. This CDR3 is CASIAPTPPGQGARGGQPQHF. CDR3 DNA: TGCGCCAGCATTGCCCCAACCCCCCCGGGACAGGGCGCCCGAGGAGGTCAGCCCCAGCATTTT.

This rearrangement joins TRBV5-6 to TRBJ1-2; the match to TRBD1 covers 7 bases. The V gene end was trimmed by 0 bases and the J gene end by 4 bases; junction bases not matched to a gene: 6. Germline V gene sequence: CDR1 SGHDT, CDR2 YYEEEE. This CDR3 region has 15 residues. CDR3 sequence reads: CASSLVDEGAYGYTF. CDR3 nucleotide sequence: TGTGCCAGCAGCTTGGTGGACGAGGGGGCCTATGGCTACACCTTC.

V and J are TRBV5-6 and TRBJ1-2; TRBD1 matches 9 bases. CDR3 length: 13 amino acids. Looked up from germline, CDR1 is SGHDT and CDR2 is YYEEEE. The V and J ends lost 4 bases and 4 bases, in that order; junction bases with no gene match: 2. CDR3 protein: CASSPGQGYGYTF. In DNA form, the CDR3 reads TGTGCCAGCAGCCCGGGACAGGGCTATGGCTACACCTTC.

This clone was found once. The CDR3 DNA follows: TGTGCCAGCAGCTTAGCGAGGACGGTGAACACTGAAGCTTTCTTT. This gives the protein CASSLARTVNTEAFF. This chain links TRBV7-9 with TRBJ1-1; D is unclear. The CDR3 totals 15 residues. V was cut by 0 bases and J by 0 bases, with 8 bases left in between. CDR1 and CDR2 (germline): SEHNR, FQNEAQ (reference sequence). The full variable domain, completed using reference TRBV7-9 and TRBJ1-1, is DTGVSQNPRHKITKRGQNVTFRCDPISEHNRLYWYRQTLGQGPEFLTYFQNEAQLEKSRLLSDRFSAERPKGSFSTLEIQRTEQGDSAMYLCASSLARTVNTEAFFGQGTRLTVV.

The chain uses TRBV4-2 and TRBJ1-1; no clear D. This CDR3 region has 14 residues. Germline V lookup: CDR1 LGHNA, CDR2 YNFKEQ. Trimming took off 4 bases at V and 0 bases at J, with 9 bases between the two ends. The DNA of the CDR3 is TGTGCCAGCAGCCCCTTCTCCTTGAACACTGAAGCTTTCTTT. As protein: CASSPFSLNTEAFF.

CDR3 nucleotide sequence: TGTGCCAGCAGTCTCCCCTCAGGGGGCCGTGACGCCAATGAGCAGTTCTTC. This encodes CASSLPSGGRDANEQFF. The gene calls are TRBV25-1 and TRBJ2-1; 8 bases align to TRBD1. The CDR3 runs to 17 residues. The germline CDR1 and CDR2 sequences are MGHDK and SYGVNS. V dropped 5 bases and J dropped 6; count of bases not matched to a gene: 15.

V gene TRBV6-5 combines with J gene TRBJ2-7, with a possible D match to TRBD2 (6 bases). Trimming left V 4 bases short and J 0 bases short, with 16 bases between. Germline V gene lookup returns CDR1 MNHEY and CDR2 SVGAGI. This CDR3 has 16 residues. The CDR3 DNA is TGTGCCAGCAGTTCCCGGGACTCCCGGAGCTCCTACGAGCAGTACTTC. This codes for CASSSRDSRSSYEQYF.

This chain connects TRBV11-2 to TRBJ1-1, with 8 bases aligning to TRBD1. The CDR3 covers 14 residues. Per the germline V gene, CDR1 is SGHAT and CDR2 is FQNNGV. The V and J ends lost 1 base and 10 bases, in that order; junction bases with no gene match: 8. The CDR3 bases are TGTGCCAGCAGCTTAGGCTGGACAGGGTTAGGAGCTTTCTTT. Translated: CASSLGWTGLGAFF.

This clone showed up just once. The chain has TRBV14 and TRBJ2-4; 11 nucleotides match TRBD2. Germline V gives CDR1 SGHDN, CDR2 FVKESK. J lost 6 bases, V lost 0 bases, and 7 bases had no gene match. This CDR3 has 17 residues. The CDR3 DNA follows: TGTGCCAGCAGCCAAGACCCCATACTAGCGGGAGTAAACATTCAGTACTTC. Its translation: CASSQDPILAGVNIQYF.

The V call is TRBV7-8, the J call TRBJ2-1, with D possibly being TRBD2 (6 bases). The CDR3 contains 16 residues. The V end lost 1 base, the J end lost 3 bases, and 13 bases lay between the germline ends. In germline, CDR1 is SGHVS, CDR2 FQNEAQ. CDR3 coding DNA: TGTGCCAGCAGCTTAGGTGGTGGGAGGTTCTACAATGAGCAGTTCTTC. Its protein product is CASSLGGGRFYNEQFF.

The rearrangement joins TRBV5-6 to TRBJ2-3; D is tentatively TRBD1 or TRBD2 (5 bases each). Germline V gene lookup returns CDR1 SGHDT and CDR2 YYEEEE. This CDR3 is 15 amino acids long. The ends were cut back, 4 bases at V and 3 bases at J, with 15 bases in the middle. The CDR3, as DNA: TGTGCCAGCAGCCCGGGGCCAGGGCGTACAGATACGCAGTATTTT. Translated, it gives CASSPGPGRTDTQYF. Filled out from reference TRBV5-6 and TRBJ2-3, the complete variable domain reads DAGVTQSPTHLIKTRGQQVTLRCSPKSGHDTVSWYQQALGQGPQFIFQYYEEEERQRGNFPDRFSGHQFPNYSSELNVNALLLGDSALYLCASSPGPGRTDTQYFGPGTRLTVL.

This chain connects TRBV25-1 to TRBJ2-7; a possible D gene is TRBD2 (7 bases). V lost 7 bases, J lost 3 bases, and 16 bases lay in between. There are 14 residues in the CDR3. In germline, CDR1 is MGHDK, CDR2 SYGVNS. The DNA of the CDR3 is TGTGCCAGCATGGGAGGGGGGAAGGGCTACGAGCAGTACTTC. As protein: CASMGGGKGYEQYF.

The genes are TRBV5-1 and TRBJ2-3; 11 bases fit TRBD2. The J segment lost 5 bases and the V segment lost 9 bases, leaving 11 bases of the junction unmatched. Germline CDR1 is SGHRS and CDR2 is YFSETQ. CDR3 size: 15 residues. CDR3 sequence (DNA): TGCGCCACCCGGATAGCGGGAGGGAGTGGAGATACGCAGTATTTT. As protein: CATRIAGGSGDTQYF.

The gene calls are TRBV27 and TRBJ1-4; tentative D call: TRBD1 (6 bases). Germline CDR1 is MNHEY and CDR2 is SMNVEV (reference sequence). This CDR3 is built from 15 residues. The germline V and J ends were trimmed by 5 bases and 9 bases, with 19 bases remaining between them. The CDR3 DNA is TGTGCCAGCAGTGCAGGACAGCTCCACATCAAAAAACTGTTTTTT. This translates into CASSAGQLHIKKLFF.

This chain uses TRBV18 with TRBJ2-3; 7 nucleotides match TRBD2. Germline assignment: CDR1 KGHSH and CDR2 LQKENI. The CDR3 covers 17 residues. After removal of 4 bases from V and 1 base from J, the junction contained 11 bases not matched to a gene. The DNA of the CDR3 is TGTGCCAGCTCACTCCTCCTGGCGGGAGCGGGCACAGATACGCAGTATTTT. It codes for CASSLLLAGAGTDTQYF. Drawing the rest from reference TRBV18 and TRBJ2-3, the complete variable domain is NAGVMQNPRHLVRRRGQEARLRCSPMKGHSHVYWYRQLPEEGLKFMVYLQKENIIDESGMPKERFSAEFPKEGPSILRIQQVVRGDSAAYFCASSLLLAGAGTDTQYFGPGTRLTVL.

The rearrangement uses TRBV5-1 and TRBJ2-7; 7 bases match TRBD1. J was trimmed by 0 bases and V by 1 base; bases with no gene match: 4. Germline V gene data show CDR1 as SGHRS and CDR2 as YFSETQ. This CDR3 has 15 amino acids. The CDR3: CASSLLGDSSYEQYF. CDR3 DNA: TGCGCCAGCAGCTTGTTAGGGGACAGCTCCTACGAGCAGTACTTC.